These T cell receptor beta chains were read from a single sample in a study of T-cell memory formation after mild COVID-19. Using its own MiXCR run on the 5' RACE reads, TCRdb lists one record per CDR3 protein. The top ten clones hold 28% of a sample with around 110,000 distinct CDR3 sequences, about 18% of them seen once. The sample consisted of PBMCs or a T cell subset sorted from them (not recorded which). These receptors came from an adult woman who had mild COVID-19 (a few samples of this study predate the infection). Cell type and time point are not known. CDR3s include the opening cysteine and the closing phenylalanine or tryptophan. D genes are given only for firm matches. A row's size may be missing; if present it is once, few, many or a size class.

clone size,V gene,D gene,J gene,CDR3 DNA,CDR3 protein
.,TRBV7-6,.,TRBJ2-1,TGTGCCAGCAGCGACGCTAGGAATGAGCAGTTCTTC,CASSDARNEQFF
few,TRBV5-1,TRBD2,TRBJ2-3,TGCGCCAGCAGCTTTAGCGGGCACACAGATACGCAGTATTTT,CASSFSGHTDTQYF
.,TRBV4-2,TRBD2,TRBJ2-1,TGTGCCAGCAGCCAAGGGGGACTAGCGGCCTACAATGAGCAGTTCTTC,CASSQGGLAAYNEQFF
.,TRBV7-8,TRBD2,TRBJ2-7,TGTGCCAGCAGCTGGACGACTAGCGGGCCCTCCTACGAGCAGTACTTC,CASSWTTSGPSYEQYF
.,TRBV24-1,TRBD1,TRBJ1-5,TGTGCCACCAGTGAACGGACAGGGGGGAATCAGCCCCAGCATTTT,CATSERTGGNQPQHF
few,TRBV4-2,TRBD2,TRBJ2-2,TGTGCCAGCAGCCAAGTTAGCGGGAGGGGATACACCGGGGAGCTGTTTTTT,CASSQVSGRGYTGELFF
once,TRBV9,.,TRBJ2-1,TGTGCCAGCAGCGTATATGGGAATCATAATGAGCAGTTCTTC,CASSVYGNHNEQFF
few,TRBV29-1,.,TRBJ2-7,TGCAGCGTTGTGGACGAATCCTACGAGCAGTACTTC,CSVVDESYEQYF
.,TRBV12-3/TRBV12-4,.,TRBJ2-7,TGTGCCAGCAGTTTAGCATTGGCCGAGCAGTACTTC,CASSLALAEQYF
many,TRBV12-3/TRBV12-4,.,TRBJ2-3,TGTGCCAGCAGTTTAGCTATGGGGGATACGCAGTATTTT,CASSLAMGDTQYF
.,TRBV6-2/TRBV6-3,.,TRBJ1-2,TGTGCCAGCAGTTATTTGCGGGCCCGGACAGCCCTTCTCTATGGCTACACCTTC,CASSYLRARTALLYGYTF
few,TRBV11-1,.,TRBJ2-7,TGTGCCAGCAGCTTACGAGCGACCGAGCAGTACTTC,CASSLRATEQYF
few,TRBV15,TRBD2,TRBJ2-1,TGTGCCACCAGCAGAGGACTACCCGGGGGGTCCTACAATGAGCAGTTCTTC,CATSRGLPGGSYNEQFF
.,TRBV7-9,.,TRBJ1-1,TGTGCCAGCAGCCCCGGGGGGGATGAAGCTTTCTTT,CASSPGGDEAFF
few,TRBV5-1,.,TRBJ2-5,TGCGCCAGCAGCCGGGACGACGAAGAGACCCAGTACTTC,CASSRDDEETQYF
.,TRBV7-2,TRBD1,TRBJ2-5,TGTGCCAGCAGCAAAGGACAGGGCTCCTTCGTCCAAGAGACCCAGTACTTC,CASSKGQGSFVQETQYF
.,TRBV5-1,TRBD1,TRBJ2-7,TGCGCCAGCAGCGTTGACAGGGGACTTTACTACGAGCAGTACTTC,CASSVDRGLYYEQYF
.,TRBV3-1,.,TRBJ1-2,TGTGCCAGCAGCGAAGCTGGGAGACGGGTGGGTGGCTACACCTTC,CASSEAGRRVGGYTF
.,TRBV6-6,TRBD2,TRBJ2-1,TGTGCCAGCAGTTACAGCGGGGCTGGGCAGTTCTTC,CASSYSGAGQFF
.,TRBV5-1,.,TRBJ2-3,TGCGCCAGCAGCTTGGACTTCTTCACAGATACGCAGTATTTT,CASSLDFFTDTQYF
many,TRBV5-1,.,TRBJ2-5,TGCGCCAGCAGCTTGTGGAACAGCCAAGAGACCCAGTACTTC,CASSLWNSQETQYF
many,TRBV6-5,TRBD1,TRBJ2-1,TGTGCCAGCAGTCTAGGGGGCGGTGAGCAGTTCTTC,CASSLGGGEQFF
.,TRBV6-5,.,TRBJ2-7,TGTGCCAGCAGTTACTCGTTCGGCTACGAGCAGTACTTC,CASSYSFGYEQYF
few,TRBV6-2/TRBV6-3,TRBD1,TRBJ2-3,TGTGCCAGCAGTTATCCGGCAGGGGGATTCGCAGATACGCAGTATTTT,CASSYPAGGFADTQYF
many,TRBV27,.,TRBJ2-7,TGTGCCAGCAGTCAAGACGGTCGCGAGCAGTACTTC,CASSQDGREQYF
.,TRBV4-2,.,TRBJ2-5,TGTGCCAGCAGCCAAGATTGGGAGAGGGAAGGTTGGGAGACCCAGTACTTC,CASSQDWEREGWETQYF
few,TRBV12-3/TRBV12-4,.,TRBJ2-7,TGTGCCAGCAGTTTAGGGCGATACGAGCAGTACTTC,CASSLGRYEQYF
.,TRBV18,.,TRBJ2-3,TGTGCCAGCTCACCACCGGGGGCAGATACGCAGTATTTT,CASSPPGADTQYF
few,TRBV23-1,.,TRBJ1-2,TGCGCCAGCAGTCCAGAGGCAGGCGCGACGTCCTATGGCTACACCTTC,CASSPEAGATSYGYTF
few,TRBV11-2,.,TRBJ1-2,TGTGCCAGCAGCCTCGCAAGCGGGACCTATGGCTACACCTTC,CASSLASGTYGYTF
.,TRBV15,.,TRBJ2-7,TGTGCCACCAGCAGAGATGAGGACCGCTACGAGCAGTACTTC,CATSRDEDRYEQYF
.,TRBV7-6,.,TRBJ1-3,TGTGCCAGCAGCCCACATCTGAGCTCTGGAAACACCATATATTTT,CASSPHLSSGNTIYF
.,TRBV9,TRBD2,TRBJ2-3,TGTGCCAGCAGCGAGACTAGCGGGGGGATTTCAGATACGCAGTATTTT,CASSETSGGISDTQYF
few,TRBV6-5,TRBD2,TRBJ2-1,TGTGCCAGCAGTTACGGGGTAGCGGGAGTGGAAGAGCAGTTCTTC,CASSYGVAGVEEQFF
.,TRBV15,TRBD2,TRBJ2-7,TGTGCCACCAGCAGAGGAGGACTAGCGGGGGCCGTCTACGAGCAGTACTTC,CATSRGGLAGAVYEQYF
.,TRBV11-2,.,TRBJ1-4,TGTGCCAGCAGCTTAGAGCTCCTCATCCGGGATGAAAAACTGTTTTTT,CASSLELLIRDEKLFF
few,TRBV28,.,TRBJ2-7,TGTGCCAGCAAGAGGGGGGGATCCTACGAGCAGTACTTC,CASKRGGSYEQYF